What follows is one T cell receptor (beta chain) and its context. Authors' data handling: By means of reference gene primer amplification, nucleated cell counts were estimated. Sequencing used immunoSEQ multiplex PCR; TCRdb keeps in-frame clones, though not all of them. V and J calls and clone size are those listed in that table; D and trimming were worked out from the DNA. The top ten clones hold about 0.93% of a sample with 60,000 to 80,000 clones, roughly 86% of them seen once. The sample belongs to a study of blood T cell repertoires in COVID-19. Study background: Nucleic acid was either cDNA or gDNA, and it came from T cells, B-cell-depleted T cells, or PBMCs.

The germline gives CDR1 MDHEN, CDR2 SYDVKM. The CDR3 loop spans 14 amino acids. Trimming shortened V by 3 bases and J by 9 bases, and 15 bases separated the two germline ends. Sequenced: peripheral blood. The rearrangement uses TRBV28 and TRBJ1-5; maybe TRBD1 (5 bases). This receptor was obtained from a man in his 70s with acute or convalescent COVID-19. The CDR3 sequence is CASSLFQGPPPQHF. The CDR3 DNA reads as TGTGCCAGCAGTTTGTTCCAGGGCCCTCCGCCCCAGCATTTT.